The sample holds one count of the clone carrying this T cell receptor beta chain. Its antigen is undetermined. Constant-segment primers served in 5'RACE that generated TCR alpha and TCR beta cDNA libraries bearing sample barcodes and UMIs. TCRdb re-called the 5' RACE reads with MiXCR, one entry per CDR3 protein. This sample has about 440,000 distinct CDR3 sequences, with 20% found just once. The CDR3 runs 16 residues. Germline CDR1 is SGHRS and CDR2 is YFSETQ. Trimming pared 4 bases from V and 3 bases from J, leaving 20 bases between. The data belong to a study of T-cell memory formation after mild COVID-19. Study details: The TCR clusters were mostly specific to one donor. The study, taken as a whole, reports: Clones that contracted from day 15 to 85 had balanced CD4/CD8; later expanders were CD4+ biased.

The chain uses TRBV5-1 and TRBJ2-7; perhaps TRBD1 as D (6 bases). The sequencing sample was made of PBMCs or a T cell subset sorted from them (not recorded which). The clonotype comes from an adult woman who had mild COVID-19 (a few samples of this study predate the infection). Cell type and time point are not known. The CDR3 nucleotides are TGCGCCAGCAGCCTGTCCGCCGGGAAGACAGGCTACGAGCAGTACTTC. Translated, it gives CASSLSAGKTGYEQYF.